Sequencing of this T cell receptor beta chain was carried out in a study of technical replicates of blood from a few donors. Germline CDR1 and CDR2: GTSNPN and SVGIG (reference sequence). CDR3 size: 13 residues. Germline trimming cut 5 bases from V and 6 bases from J; bases unmatched to any gene: 7. Clones were read by immunoSEQ multiplex PCR, and TCRdb kept only the in-frame ones, dropping some. The profile shows over 55,000 clones, roughly 86% of them singletons. The sequenced sample consisted of PBMCs. J is TRBJ2-1 and V is TRBV30; 7 bases align to TRBD2. The sequence came from a human donor in good health. Some clones in this sample may be carry-over from other donors' samples. The CDR3: CAWSDGRANEQFF. CDR3 bases: TGTGCCTGGTCTGATGGGAGGGCCAATGAGCAGTTCTTC.